The text below deals with one TCR beta chain. Its matching antigen is unknown. Data came from immunoSEQ multiplex PCR; TCRdb stores just in-frame clones and leaves some out. Of 40,000 or so clones listed, roughly 96% are singletons. These data belong to a study of graft-versus-host responses after intestinal transplantation. At the level of the study: Multivisceral, liver-intestinal, or isolated intestinal grafts went to recipients. All of the recipients had induction that used anti-thymocyte globulin, then tacrolimus and steroids for around 3 years.

Study-wide points: Patients with graft-donor T cell macrochimerism had high graft-versus-host to host-versus-graft clonal ratios in allografts.

The CDR3 has 17 amino acids. V gave up 6 bases and J gave up 4 bases, with 19 bases separating them. CDR1 and CDR2 from the germline V gene are ENHRY and SYGVKD. The TCR originated in a human donor who was the organ donor for an intestinal transplant. J is TRBJ2-6 and V is TRBV10-3, with a weak D call TRBD1 (5 bases). The source was unstimulated CD8+ T cells sorted from spleen or lymph node cells, collected before transplant. CDR3 residues: CAIRTSAGSEGANVLTF. The CDR3, as DNA: TGTGCCATCAGGACGAGTGCAGGGTCGGAGGGGGCCAACGTCCTGACTTTC.